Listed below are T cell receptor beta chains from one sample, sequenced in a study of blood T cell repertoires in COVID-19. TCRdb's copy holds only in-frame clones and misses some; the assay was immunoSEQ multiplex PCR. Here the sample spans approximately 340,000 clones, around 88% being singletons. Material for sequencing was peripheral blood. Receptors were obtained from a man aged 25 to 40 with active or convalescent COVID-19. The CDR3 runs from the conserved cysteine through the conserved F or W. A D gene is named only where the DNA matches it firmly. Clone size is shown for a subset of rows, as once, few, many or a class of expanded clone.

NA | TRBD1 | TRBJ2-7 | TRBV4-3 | TGCGCCAGCAGCCAAGTATTACAGGGGGCTTCCTACGAGCAGTACTTC | CASSQVLQGASYEQYF
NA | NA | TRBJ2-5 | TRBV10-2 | TGCGCCAGCAGTGAAGGCAGGGAGACCCAGTACTTC | CASSEGRETQYF
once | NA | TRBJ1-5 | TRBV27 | TGTGCCAGCAGACTAAAGCCGGGGGGGCGTCAGCCCCAGCATTTT | CASRLKPGGRQPQHF
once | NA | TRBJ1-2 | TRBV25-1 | TGTGCCAGCCCCCCAGGGATGACGGGCTATGGCTACACCTTC | CASPPGMTGYGYTF
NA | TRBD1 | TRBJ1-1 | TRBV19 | TGTGCCAGTAGTATAGCAACAGGGGGCGCCCCCCGGGACACTGAAGCTTTCTTT | CASSIATGGAPRDTEAFF
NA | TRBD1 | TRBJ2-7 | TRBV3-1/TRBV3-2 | TGTGCCAGCAGCCAAGATCCCATGGACAGGGAGCAGTACTTC | CASSQDPMDREQYF
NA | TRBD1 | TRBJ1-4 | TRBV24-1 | TGTGCCACCAGTGATTTCGCCGGGACAGGGAATGAAAAACTGTTTTTT | CATSDFAGTGNEKLFF
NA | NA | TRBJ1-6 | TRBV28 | TGTGCCAGCAGTTTAACCCCGAGTGGTTCACCCCTCCACTTT | CASSLTPSGSPLHF
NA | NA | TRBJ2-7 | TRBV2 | TGTGCCAGCAGGGGACTGGCGTCCTACGAGCAGTACTTC | CASRGLASYEQYF
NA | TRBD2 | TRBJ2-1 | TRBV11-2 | TGTGCCAGCAGACGATCCCTAGCGGCTAACGGGAATGAGCAGTTCTTC | CASRRSLAANGNEQFF
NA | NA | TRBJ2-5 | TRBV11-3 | TGTGCCAGCAGCTTAGGTAGCGGCCAGGGAGAGACCCAGTACTTC | CASSLGSGQGETQYF
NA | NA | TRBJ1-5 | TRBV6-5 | TGTGCCAGCAGGGCCTCAGGGGACGGCAATCAGCCCCAGCATTTT | CASRASGDGNQPQHF
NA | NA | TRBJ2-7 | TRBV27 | TGTGCCAGCAGTCTCAGCTCCTACGAGCAGTACTTC | CASSLSSYEQYF
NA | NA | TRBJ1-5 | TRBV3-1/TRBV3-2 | TGTGCCAGCAGCCAAGATCTTAGAGGGCCCCAGCATTTT | CASSQDLRGPQHF
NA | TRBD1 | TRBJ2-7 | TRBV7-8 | TGTGCCAGCAGCCTTAGTACAGGGGCTGTCTACGAGCAGTACTTC | CASSLSTGAVYEQYF
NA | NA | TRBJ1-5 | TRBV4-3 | TGCGCCAGCAGCCAGGGAGTGGAAAATCAGCCCCAGCATTTT | CASSQGVENQPQHF
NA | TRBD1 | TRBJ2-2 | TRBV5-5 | TGTGCCAGCAGCCAACAGGGGCTCACCGGGGAGCTGTTTTTT | CASSQQGLTGELFF
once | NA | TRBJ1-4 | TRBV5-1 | TGCGCCAGCAGCGTCCTCGGGACTGCAAATGAAAAACTGTTTTTT | CASSVLGTANEKLFF
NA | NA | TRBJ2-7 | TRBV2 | TGTGCCAGCACGGGACTCCTGAAATCCGAGCAGTACTTC | CASTGLLKSEQYF
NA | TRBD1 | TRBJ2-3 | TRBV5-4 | TGTGCCAGCAGCTTAAGGGACAGAACCACAGATACGCAGTATTTT | CASSLRDRTTDTQYF
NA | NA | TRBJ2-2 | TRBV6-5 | TGTGCCAGCCTGGGGGGTGTAGGGGAGCTGTTTTTT | CASLGGVGELFF
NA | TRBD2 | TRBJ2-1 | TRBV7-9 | TGTGCCAGCAGCCGGGGAGGGGACGGTGAGCAGTTCTTC | CASSRGGDGEQFF
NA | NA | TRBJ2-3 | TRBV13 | TGTGCCAGCAGACGCAAGGGGGTCACAGATACGCAGTATTTT | CASRRKGVTDTQYF
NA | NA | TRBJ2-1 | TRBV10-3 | TGTGCCGCGGCCGGCTCGAGCTCCTACAATGAGCAGTTCTTC | CAAAGSSSYNEQFF
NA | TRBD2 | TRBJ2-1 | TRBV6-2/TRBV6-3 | TGTGCCAGCAGTCTGGGGGGGGAGGGTGGCAATGAGCAGTTCTTC | CASSLGGEGGNEQFF
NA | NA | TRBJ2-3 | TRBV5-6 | TGTGCCAGCAGCTTGCGTGGGGGCCCTCGAGATACGCAGTATTTT | CASSLRGGPRDTQYF
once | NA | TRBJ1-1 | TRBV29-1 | TGCAGCGTTGAGAGAGGAGATGAAGCTTTCTTT | CSVERGDEAFF
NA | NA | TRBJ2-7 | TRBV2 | TGTGCCAGCAGTGGACAGTTAAACGAGCAGTACTTC | CASSGQLNEQYF
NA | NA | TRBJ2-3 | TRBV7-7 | TGTGCCAGCAGCTTAGGTTCTAGCGCAAGCACAGATACGCAGTATTTT | CASSLGSSASTDTQYF
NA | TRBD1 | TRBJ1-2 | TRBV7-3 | TGTGCCAGCAGCCCCGACAGGGGGTATGGCTACACCTTC | CASSPDRGYGYTF
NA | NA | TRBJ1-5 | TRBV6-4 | TGTGCCAGCAGTAGTAGCCTAAATCAGCCCCAGCATTTT | CASSSSLNQPQHF
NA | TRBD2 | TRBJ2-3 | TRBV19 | TGTGCCAGTAGTGATCCCTTAGCGGGAGGGGGAGATACGCAGTATTTT | CASSDPLAGGGDTQYF
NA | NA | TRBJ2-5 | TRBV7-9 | TGTGCCAGCAGCTCCTACAGGGACCAAGAGACCCAGTACTTC | CASSSYRDQETQYF
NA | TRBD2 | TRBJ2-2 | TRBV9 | TGTGCCAGCAGCTCCCGACTAGCGAGGAACACCGGGGAGCTGTTTTTT | CASSSRLARNTGELFF
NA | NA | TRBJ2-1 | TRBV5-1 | TGCGCCAGCAGCTTGGAGGGGGGGCCCGACAATGAGCAGTTCTTC | CASSLEGGPDNEQFF
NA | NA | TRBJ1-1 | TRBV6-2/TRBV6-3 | TGTGCCAGCAGTTACCGTAGGACAGTTGAAGCTTTCTTT | CASSYRRTVEAFF
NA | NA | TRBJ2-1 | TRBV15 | TGTGCCACCAGCAGAGCCAGGGCCAATGAGCAGTTCTTC | CATSRARANEQFF
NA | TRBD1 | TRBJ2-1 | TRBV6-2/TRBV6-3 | TGTGCCAGCAGTTACTCTCCAGGGGGCAATGAGCAGTTCTTC | CASSYSPGGNEQFF
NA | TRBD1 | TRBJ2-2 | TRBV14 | TGTGCCAGCAGCCAAGATAACAGGGGAGCCGGGGAGCTGTTTTTT | CASSQDNRGAGELFF
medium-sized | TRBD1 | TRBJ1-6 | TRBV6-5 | TGTGCCAGCAGTTGGGGGACAGCTTCACCCCTCCACTTT | CASSWGTASPLHF
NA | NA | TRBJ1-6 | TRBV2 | TGTGCCAGCAGTGAGACTTCAGCCAATTCACCCCTCCACTTT | CASSETSANSPLHF
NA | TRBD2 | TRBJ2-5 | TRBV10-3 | TGTGCCATCAGTGACCTAGCGGGACATGAGACCCAGTACTTC | CAISDLAGHETQYF
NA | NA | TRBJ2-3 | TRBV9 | TGTGCCAGCAGCGTAGCTAGGAGGGGCACAGATACGCAGTATTTT | CASSVARRGTDTQYF
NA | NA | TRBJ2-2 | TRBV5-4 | TGTGCCAGCAGCTTAACCGGGACTGTGAACACCGGGGAGCTGTTTTTT | CASSLTGTVNTGELFF
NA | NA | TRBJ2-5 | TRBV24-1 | TGTGCCACCAGTGATCCTGGGAGGGGGGAGGATGTTTCTGAGACCCAGTACTTC | CATSDPGRGEDVSETQYF
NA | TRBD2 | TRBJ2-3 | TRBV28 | TGTGCCAGCAGTTCTCTAGCGGGAGGCACAGATACGCAGTATTTT | CASSSLAGGTDTQYF
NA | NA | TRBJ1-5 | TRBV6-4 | TGTGCCAGCAGCTCAGGGGACAATCAGCCCCAGCATTTT | CASSSGDNQPQHF
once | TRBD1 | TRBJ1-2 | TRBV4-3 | TGCGCCAGCAGCCATATTCCGACAGGGTCCGATGGCTACACCTTC | CASSHIPTGSDGYTF
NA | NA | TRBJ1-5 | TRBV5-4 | TGTGCCAGCAGCTTAGGGGGGGCAGGTCAGCCCCAGCATTTT | CASSLGGAGQPQHF
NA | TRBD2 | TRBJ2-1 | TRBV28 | TGTGCCAGCAGGCTGTCGAGCGGGGCAAATGAGCAGTTCTTC | CASRLSSGANEQFF
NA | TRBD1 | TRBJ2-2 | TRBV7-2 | TGTGCCAGCAGCTTCCTACAGGGGGCCCTGAACACCGGGGAGCTGTTTTTT | CASSFLQGALNTGELFF
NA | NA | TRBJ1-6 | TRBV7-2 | TGTGCCAGCAGCCGTTACAGAGCACCCCTCCACTTT | CASSRYRAPLHF
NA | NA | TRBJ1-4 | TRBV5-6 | TGTGCCAGCAGCTTGACCGGACAGCTCCCCTTTAATGAAAAACTGTTTTTT | CASSLTGQLPFNEKLFF
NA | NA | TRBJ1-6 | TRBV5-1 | TGCGCCAGCAGCTCTGGACTCTCCTATAATTCACCCCTCCACTTT | CASSSGLSYNSPLHF
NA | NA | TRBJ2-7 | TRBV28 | TGTGCCAGCAGCCCTACCGGAACTATCGAGCAGTACTTC | CASSPTGTIEQYF